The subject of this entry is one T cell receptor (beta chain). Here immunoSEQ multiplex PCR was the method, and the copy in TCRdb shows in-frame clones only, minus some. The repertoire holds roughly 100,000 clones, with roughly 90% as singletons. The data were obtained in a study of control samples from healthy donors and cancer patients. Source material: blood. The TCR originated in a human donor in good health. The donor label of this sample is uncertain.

The CDR3 loop is CASSQQGRTDYSNQPQHF. CDR3 in DNA: TGTGCCAGTAGCCAGCAAGGGAGGACAGACTATAGCAATCAGCCCCAGCATTTT. The chain joins TRBV19 to TRBJ1-5; tentatively, D is TRBD1 (6 bases). There are 18 residues in the CDR3. Trimming cost V 6 bases and J 0 bases, with 21 bases left between them. In germline, CDR1 is LNHDA, CDR2 SQIVND (reference sequence).